The 9 T cell receptor beta chains presented below share a single source sample, sequenced in a study of T cells in Graves' hyperthyroidism and ophthalmopathy. TCR beta CDR3 region amplification was performed from RNA transcripts. The HTBI primer set was used in a first-round RT-PCR of the TCR CDR3. TCRdb passed the multiplex PCR reads through MiXCR, listing each CDR3 protein once. This sample has approximately 600,000 distinct CDR3 sequences, with around 21% found just once. The sequencing input was blood. The receptor set was obtained from a man aged 25-45 years with Graves' ophthalmopathy.

The chain uses TRBV5-6 and TRBJ2-1, with D possibly being TRBD2 (6 bases). Germline V lookup: CDR1 SGHDT, CDR2 YYEEEE. Trimming cost V 6 bases and J 1 base, with 17 bases left between them. The CDR3 has 16 amino acids. CDR3: CASNFGFGGSYNEQFF. CDR3 DNA sequence: TGTGCCAGCAACTTTGGGTTCGGGGGTTCCTACAATGAGCAGTTCTTC. Together with reference TRBV5-6 and TRBJ2-1, the CDR3 gives the full variable domain: DAGVTQSPTHLIKTRGQQVTLRCSPKSGHDTVSWYQQALGQGPQFIFQYYEEEERQRGNFPDRFSGHQFPNYSSELNVNALLLGDSALYLCASNFGFGGSYNEQFFGPGTRLTVL.

The V call is TRBV7-2, the J call TRBJ2-1, with 11 bases aligning to TRBD2. The CDR3 is 15 amino acids. In germline, CDR1 is SGHTA, CDR2 FQGNSA. The trim removed 5 bases at V and 5 bases at J, leaving 5 bases unmatched. DNA for the CDR3: TGTGCCAGCAGCCCCCGACTAGCGGGGCACAATGAGCAGTTCTTC. Translated, it gives CASSPRLAGHNEQFF.

The sample holds many counts of this clonotype. The CDR3: CASSLVSRPPNYEQYF. CDR3 in DNA: TGTGCCAGCAGCTTGGTTTCTAGACCGCCTAACTACGAGCAGTACTTC. The genes are TRBV11-2 and TRBJ2-7; D gene unclear. The germline gives CDR1 SGHAT, CDR2 FQNNGV. This CDR3 comprises 16 residues. Trimming removed 3 bases from V and 3 bases from J, with 18 bases in between.

V is TRBV27 and J is TRBJ2-7; 9 bases align to TRBD2. The CDR3 length is 15 residues. Germline CDR1 and CDR2: MNHEY and SMNVEV (reference sequence). V lost 7 bases, J lost 0 bases, and 7 bases stayed unmatched. The CDR3 loop is CASTPYSGSSYEQYF. The CDR3 region has the DNA TGTGCCAGCACCCCTTATAGCGGGAGCTCCTACGAGCAGTACTTC.

The chain links TRBV6-1 to TRBJ2-2; TRBD1 matches 9 bases. With V trimmed by 6 bases and J by 4 bases, 6 bases remained unmatched. The CDR3 is made up of 15 amino acids. The germline V gene has CDR1 MNHNS and CDR2 SASEGT. CDR3 amino acids: CASSQDRGGTGELFF. The DNA for the CDR3 is TGTGCCAGCAGCCAGGACAGGGGTGGCACCGGGGAGCTGTTTTTT.

The chain combines TRBV28 with TRBJ2-2; D perhaps matches TRBD2 (5 bases). Germline values: CDR1 MDHEN, CDR2 SYDVKM. This CDR3 spans 16 amino acids. Trimming cost V 7 bases and J 1 base, with 16 bases left between them. The DNA of the CDR3 is TGTGCCAGCATACGAGAAGGACTGGAGAACACCGGGGAGCTGTTTTTT. Translation gives CASIREGLENTGELFF.

This clonotype was recorded many times. This chain links TRBV5-1 with TRBJ2-1; D unclear. Germline V gives CDR1 SGHRS, CDR2 YFSETQ. V gave up 2 bases and J gave up 4 bases, with 7 bases separating them. The CDR3 extends over 13 amino acids. CDR3 in amino acids: CASSFSTYNEQFF. CDR3 bases: TGCGCCAGCAGCTTTAGCACATACAATGAGCAGTTCTTC.

This clonotype was counted only a few times. The rearrangement joins TRBV6-2 or TRBV6-3 to TRBJ2-1, with TRBD2 matching over 10 bases. The CDR3 sequence is 15 residues long. J gave up 8 bases and V 7 bases, and 11 bases lay outside the gene matches. Germline V lookup: CDR1 MNHEY, CDR2 SVGEGT. CDR3 residues: CASTRWGTSVDEQFF. Written as DNA, the CDR3 is TGTGCCAGCACCCGGTGGGGGACTAGCGTCGATGAGCAGTTCTTC.

In its sample, this clonotype was seen many times. The gene calls are TRBV5-1 and TRBJ2-7; 7 bases are a match to TRBD1. J gave up 5 bases and V 4 bases, and 6 bases lay outside the gene matches. Germline CDR1 is SGHRS and CDR2 is YFSETQ. The CDR3 has 13 amino acids. The CDR3 bases are TGCGCCAGCAGCCCACCCGGACAGGACGAGCAGTACTTC. It specifies CASSPPGQDEQYF.